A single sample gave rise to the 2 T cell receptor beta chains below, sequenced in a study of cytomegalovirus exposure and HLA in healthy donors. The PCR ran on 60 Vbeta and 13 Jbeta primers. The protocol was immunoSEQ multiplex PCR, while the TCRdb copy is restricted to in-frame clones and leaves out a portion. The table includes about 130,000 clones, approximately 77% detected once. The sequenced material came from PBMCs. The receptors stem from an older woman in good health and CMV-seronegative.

The CDR3 nucleotides read TGTGCCAGCTGCTATTCGGGACAGGGGGGCTACGAGCAGTACTTC. Its protein product is CASCYSGQGGYEQYF. The rearrangement uses TRBV18 and TRBJ2-7, with 11 bases aligning to TRBD1. Germline V gene data show CDR1 as KGHSH and CDR2 as LQKENI. V shed 7 bases and J 3 bases; nucleotides not matched to a gene: 8. The CDR3 totals 15 residues.

CDR3 nucleotide sequence: TGTGCCAGCAGTTACTCCGGGCGTCGAGGGTACAATGAGCAGTTCTTC. It codes for CASSYSGRRGYNEQFF. The chain couples TRBV6-5 to TRBJ2-1, with a possible D match to TRBD2 (5 bases). The CDR3 runs 16 residues. V was shortened by 0 bases and J by 4 bases, with 13 bases between the two germline ends. Germline CDR1 reads MNHEY; CDR2 reads SVGAGI.